This T cell receptor beta chain derives from a study of regulatory T cells in long-lasting Graves disease. General observations from the study: Having few samples may have compromised the accuracy.

The sample holds a few counts of this clonotype. The target antigen is unknown. Germline V lookup: CDR1 SGHTA, CDR2 FQGNSA. The V end was cut by 1 base, the J end by 5 bases, with 9 bases between. This CDR3 is built from 13 residues. Time point given: persistent/refractory GD, antithyroid drugs over 5 years with positive TRAb. Making the TCR library involved RNA that had been extracted from PBMCs. CDR3-region Arm-PCR and iRepertoire HTBI primers produced the TCR beta libraries. TCRdb itself ran the multiplex PCR reads through MiXCR, one entry per CDR3 protein. The data hold about 420,000 distinct CDR3 sequences, with 20% to 30% observed a single time.

The V and J genes are TRBV7-2 and TRBJ2-7, with unresolved D. The sample here was peripheral blood mononuclear cells (PBMCs), taken when the disease was refractory, from a patient treated with antithyroid drugs. This clonotype was obtained from a female donor with Graves disease. CDR3 amino acids: CASSLGQVNEQYF. The CDR3 nucleotides read TGTGCCAGCAGCTTAGGCCAGGTAAACGAGCAGTACTTC.